These T cell receptor beta chains were read from a single sample in a study of T-cell memory formation after mild COVID-19. TCRdb reanalysed the 5' RACE reads using MiXCR and keeps one entry per CDR3 protein. The sample carries hundreds of thousands of distinct CDR3 sequences, about 19% recorded once. Sequenced sample: PBMCs or a T cell subset sorted from them (not recorded which). The receptors come from an adult woman who had mild COVID-19 (a few samples of this study predate the infection). Cell type and time point are not known. CDR3s include the opening cysteine and the closing phenylalanine or tryptophan. Each record gives: J gene, D gene, clone size, V gene, CDR3 DNA, CDR3 protein. The D gene is left open where the match is weak. Some rows have no size entry. The others give once, few or many, or a class for an expanded clone.

TRBJ2-5 | TRBD2 | NA | TRBV20-1 | TGCAGTGCTAGACCGACTAGCTCGTACCAAGAGACCCAGTACTTC | CSARPTSSYQETQYF
TRBJ2-3 | TRBD2 | NA | TRBV12-3/TRBV12-4 | TGTGCCAGCAGTTGGGGGACTAGCGGGGGCATAGATACGCAGTATTTT | CASSWGTSGGIDTQYF
TRBJ1-2 | TRBD1 | once | TRBV12-3/TRBV12-4 | TGTGCCAGCAGGGACAGGGCTCGCGGCTACACCTTC | CASRDRARGYTF
TRBJ2-7 | NA | few | TRBV7-2 | TGTGCCAGCAGCTCCACTCCATTCCGGTCCTACGAGCAGTACTTC | CASSSTPFRSYEQYF
TRBJ1-3 | NA | NA | TRBV7-9 | TGTGCCAGCAGCGAACAGGTCCACTACTCTGGAAACACCATATATTTT | CASSEQVHYSGNTIYF
TRBJ2-5 | NA | few | TRBV2 | TGTGCCAGCAGCGGGCCGGGACCGAGGCAGGAGACCCAGTACTTC | CASSGPGPRQETQYF
TRBJ2-2 | TRBD2 | NA | TRBV6-2/TRBV6-3 | TGTGCCAGCAGTCTGTGGACTAGCACCGGGGAGCTGTTTTTT | CASSLWTSTGELFF
TRBJ2-1 | NA | NA | TRBV6-2/TRBV6-3 | TGTGCCAGCAGTTACTTGCGCGCGGGAAGGCCCGACGGGTACAATGAGCAGTTCTTC | CASSYLRAGRPDGYNEQFF
TRBJ1-5 | NA | NA | TRBV3-1 | TGTGCCAGCAGCCAAGCCGATCAGCCCCAGCATTTT | CASSQADQPQHF
TRBJ2-5 | TRBD1 | few | TRBV7-9 | TGTGCCAGCAGCTTACAGGACAGGGTCGGAGAGACCCAGTACTTC | CASSLQDRVGETQYF
TRBJ2-7 | NA | few | TRBV6-2/TRBV6-3 | TGTGCCAGCAGTTATGGACAGTCCTACGAGCAGTACTTC | CASSYGQSYEQYF
TRBJ1-1 | TRBD1 | few | TRBV18 | TGTGCCAGCTCAGGACAGGGGGCGGCTGAAGCTTTCTTT | CASSGQGAAEAFF
TRBJ2-7 | TRBD2 | few | TRBV27 | TGTGCCAGCTTTAGCGGGTACGAGCAGTACTTC | CASFSGYEQYF
TRBJ2-5 | NA | few | TRBV6-5 | TGTGCCAGCAGTTACAGGGGTCCCGGGGAGACCCAGTACTTC | CASSYRGPGETQYF
TRBJ2-6 | NA | few | TRBV7-2 | TGTGCCAGCAGTACAGCAGGGGCTGGGGCCAACGTCCTGACTTTC | CASSTAGAGANVLTF
TRBJ2-7 | NA | few | TRBV10-3 | TGTGCCATCAGTGAGCCCTTGGGCGAGCAGTACTTC | CAISEPLGEQYF
TRBJ1-1 | NA | NA | TRBV29-1 | TGCAGCGTTGAACAGGGCGTTCGTACTGAAGCTTTCTTT | CSVEQGVRTEAFF
TRBJ2-3 | NA | few | TRBV24-1 | TGTGCCCCCGGGACGTACACAGATACGCAGTATTTT | CAPGTYTDTQYF
TRBJ2-3 | NA | few | TRBV4-1 | TGCGCCAGCAGCCAAGATGGGGATCGCACAGATACGCAGTATTTT | CASSQDGDRTDTQYF
TRBJ2-2 | TRBD1 | few | TRBV4-1 | TGCGCCAGCAGCCGAGGGACAGGGGGTACCGGGGAGCTGTTTTTT | CASSRGTGGTGELFF
TRBJ1-6 | TRBD1 | NA | TRBV7-9 | TGTGCCAGCAGCTACGGGTGGCAGGGGGTATCACCCCTCCACTTT | CASSYGWQGVSPLHF
TRBJ1-5 | NA | few | TRBV27 | TGTGCCAGCAGCTGGGGGGTTAGCAATCAGCCCCAGCATTTT | CASSWGVSNQPQHF
TRBJ2-7 | TRBD1 | few | TRBV10-3 | TGTGCCATTTGGGACAGGGCTAGCGAGCAGTACTTC | CAIWDRASEQYF
TRBJ2-2 | TRBD1 | NA | TRBV7-9 | TGTGCCAGCGTCCCCAGGGGGAGAACGGCCGGGGAGCTGTTTTTT | CASVPRGRTAGELFF
TRBJ2-1 | NA | NA | TRBV30 | TGTGCCTGGAGTGTCCCCGCTACCATCCCCAATGAGCAGTTCTTC | CAWSVPATIPNEQFF
TRBJ2-1 | NA | NA | TRBV6-1 | TGTGCCAGCAGTGAGGGGAATTACAATGAGCAGTTCTTC | CASSEGNYNEQFF
TRBJ2-3 | NA | few | TRBV5-1 | TGCGCCAGCAGCTGGGGAACAGACACAGATACGCAGTATTTT | CASSWGTDTDTQYF
TRBJ1-5 | NA | NA | TRBV20-1 | TGCAGTGCTAGAGGAGCTAGACAGACTAGCAATCAGCCCCAGCATTTT | CSARGARQTSNQPQHF
TRBJ2-7 | TRBD2 | NA | TRBV5-1 | TGCGCCAGCAGAAAGACGGGACTAGAGCAGTACTTC | CASRKTGLEQYF
TRBJ1-2 | NA | NA | TRBV7-9 | TGTGCCAGCAGCTTAGATTCTCCGGGTTTCTATGGCTACACCTTC | CASSLDSPGFYGYTF
TRBJ1-2 | NA | many | TRBV5-1 | TGCGCCAGCAGCTTGCAGGGCGACGGCTACACCTTC | CASSLQGDGYTF
TRBJ2-7 | TRBD2 | few | TRBV9 | TGTGCCAGCAGCCCCGGGACTAGGGCGTCCGAGCAGTACTTC | CASSPGTRASEQYF
TRBJ2-2 | NA | few | TRBV7-2 | TGTGCCAGCAGCTTAGGCGGCTTGATCGCGAACACCGGGGAGCTGTTTTTT | CASSLGGLIANTGELFF
TRBJ2-5 | TRBD1 | few | TRBV29-1 | TGCAGCGTACCCAAGGGGGCGGTGGAGACCCAGTACTTC | CSVPKGAVETQYF
TRBJ2-7 | NA | NA | TRBV20-1 | TGCAGTGCCCCGGACAAATCCTACGAGCAGTACTTC | CSAPDKSYEQYF
TRBJ1-2 | TRBD1 | NA | TRBV7-6 | TGTGCCAGCAGCTTAGCGCGGGGACAGGGGATTGGGCTGGGCTACACCTTC | CASSLARGQGIGLGYTF
TRBJ1-1 | TRBD1 | many | TRBV4-3 | TGCGCCAGCAGCCCGGGACAGCTGATAGAAGCTTTCTTT | CASSPGQLIEAFF
TRBJ2-1 | NA | many | TRBV4-2 | TGTGCCAGCAGCCAAGATAGTTACAGCTCCTACAATGAGCAGTTCTTC | CASSQDSYSSYNEQFF
TRBJ1-4 | NA | NA | TRBV10-3 | TGTGCCATCAGTGAGGTACAGAGTGCAACTAATGAAAAACTGTTTTTT | CAISEVQSATNEKLFF
TRBJ2-7 | NA | many | TRBV19 | TGTGCCAGTAGTCCAAGGGCAGGCGGGCCCTACGAGCAGTACTTC | CASSPRAGGPYEQYF
TRBJ2-2 | NA | NA | TRBV12-3/TRBV12-4 | TGTGCCAGCAGTCCGGGACAATACACCGGGGAGCTGTTTTTT | CASSPGQYTGELFF
TRBJ2-3 | NA | few | TRBV15 | TGTGCCACCAGCAGTGACGGGGACCCACCCTATGCGCAGTATTTT | CATSSDGDPPYAQYF
TRBJ1-1 | TRBD1 | NA | TRBV20-1 | TGCAGTGCTAGAGTAGGGAGACAGGGGAACACTGAAGCTTTCTTT | CSARVGRQGNTEAFF
TRBJ2-7 | TRBD1 | NA | TRBV6-5 | TGTGCCAGCAGAGCCGGGACAGTCGGGGAGCAGTACTTC | CASRAGTVGEQYF
TRBJ1-2 | TRBD1 | NA | TRBV7-9 | TGTGCCAGCAGCTCGGGAGACAGGGGTCGTGGCTACACCTTC | CASSSGDRGRGYTF
TRBJ2-7 | NA | few | TRBV12-3/TRBV12-4 | TGTGCCAGCAGTTTGAACAGGCGCTACGAGCAGTACTTC | CASSLNRRYEQYF
TRBJ2-7 | TRBD1 | few | TRBV4-1 | TGCGCCAGCAGCCCCGGACAGGGGAGGGGGAACTACGAGCAGTACTTC | CASSPGQGRGNYEQYF
TRBJ1-1 | NA | few | TRBV6-5 | TGTGCCAGCAGTCCGAACCGTCGAGGGAACACTGAAGCTTTCTTT | CASSPNRRGNTEAFF
TRBJ1-4 | NA | few | TRBV7-6 | TGTGCCAGCAGCCCGAGGGCAGGGACTAATGAAAAACTGTTTTTT | CASSPRAGTNEKLFF